This T cell receptor (beta chain) was profiled in a study of cytomegalovirus exposure and HLA in healthy donors. Across the whole study: As released early, the data held approximately 80 million unique TCRs from HLA-typed donors.

Findings and limits, study-wide: Excluded were some V segments that proved indistinguishable, including TRBV6-2 and TRBV6-3. It was only CMV serostatus that was available as immune exposure information.

Worth noting for this clone: The antigen remains undetermined.

PCR amplification relied on 60 Vbeta primers (plus 13 Jbeta primers). Authors' data handling: An analysis that came later counted 80 million or so unique TCR beta chains, roughly 11 million shared. Sequencing was performed with immunoSEQ multiplex PCR; in TCRdb, only in-frame clones are kept and a portion is missing. D and trimming were read from the DNA, whereas the V and J calls and clone size are those reported in that table. The data contain 150,000 to 200,000 clones, 76% of them singletons. There are 16 residues in the CDR3. Germline V lookup: CDR1 SGHTA, CDR2 FQGTGA. V lost 4 bases to trimming and J lost 7 bases; unmatched junction nucleotides: 7.

V and J are TRBV7-3 and TRBJ2-2, with 12 bases lining up with TRBD2. The TCR comes from a male donor in good health and CMV-seronegative. Sequences were obtained from PBMCs. CDR3 protein: CASSWLAGGRDGELFF. DNA for the CDR3: TGTGCCAGCAGCTGGCTAGCGGGGGGGCGTGACGGGGAGCTGTTTTTT.